The rows below give T cell receptor beta chains drawn from one sample of a study of identical twins. TCRdb analysed the 5' RACE reads with MiXCR anew, one entry per CDR3 protein. The table includes 450,000 to 600,000 distinct CDR3 sequences, 20% to 25% detected once. Separately, the same data were catalogued under a study of yellow fever vaccine responses in identical twins.

The sequenced material came from CD4+ T cells sorted from blood. The receptors stem from a woman younger than 35 in good health. The CDR3 runs from the conserved cysteine through the conserved F or W. A row's size may be missing; if present it is once, few, many or a size class.

j_call cdr3_length v_call clone_size cdr3_aa
TRBJ2-1 15 TRBV7-9 many CASSSTGSSYNEQFF
TRBJ2-7 17 TRBV7-8 NA CASSLGRLAGIEYEQYF
TRBJ2-7 11 TRBV6-2/TRBV6-3 NA CASSTHYEQYF
TRBJ2-4 18 TRBV2 NA CASSAPGLGIGAKNIQYF
TRBJ1-6 15 TRBV28 few CASSLGSNNNSPLHF
TRBJ1-2 14 TRBV5-1 NA CASSPSSAGYGYTF
TRBJ2-1 15 TRBV7-9 NA CASKVAGSSYNEQFF
TRBJ2-5 14 TRBV19 NA CASSPRQGVETQYF
TRBJ1-3 15 TRBV4-1 few CASSQAGTGGNTIYF
TRBJ2-2 12 TRBV12-3/TRBV12-4 many CASSDPTGELFF
TRBJ2-3 15 TRBV6-4 few CASSDRHYSTDTQYF
TRBJ2-5 15 TRBV4-1 few CASSQSWTVQETQYF
TRBJ2-1 15 TRBV11-2 many CASSPRLSSYNEQFF
TRBJ2-7 14 TRBV27 NA CASSLFLGRAEQYF
TRBJ2-1 16 TRBV24-1 NA CATAAGRAESYNEQFF
TRBJ2-3 16 TRBV5-5 NA CASSLNSGRPPDTQYF
TRBJ1-1 13 TRBV12-3/TRBV12-4 few CASSLEAQMEAFF
TRBJ2-2 15 TRBV7-9 NA CASSEGLAGIGELFF
TRBJ1-5 12 TRBV4-1 NA CASSQVAGPQHF
TRBJ2-5 13 TRBV7-2 NA CASSPSYQETQYF
TRBJ2-7 12 TRBV7-9 few CASSYSRGEQYF
TRBJ2-3 12 TRBV6-1 NA CASSDRDRVFHF
TRBJ2-4 16 TRBV25-1 few CASRAPEGRERDIQYF
TRBJ2-1 13 TRBV20-1 few CSAQDRGRNEQFF
TRBJ2-5 15 TRBV19 NA CASSMLGPRQETQYF
TRBJ2-1 15 TRBV3-1 NA CASSQDFGTSGRSFF
TRBJ2-5 14 TRBV12-3/TRBV12-4 few CASSLRLTQETQYF
TRBJ2-1 15 TRBV28 NA CASSFSSGRYNEQFF
TRBJ1-2 14 TRBV2 NA CASSEQGWNYGYTF